The sequence of this TCR beta chain was determined in a study of blood T cell repertoires in COVID-19. As for the study in general: Sites across the United States, Italy and Spain contributed samples from acute and convalescent COVID-19. PBMCs, B-cell-depleted T cells, or T cells were the source of the cDNA or gDNA that made up the material.

Germline V lookup: CDR1 SEHNR, CDR2 FQNEAQ (reference sequence). V was shortened by 6 bases and J by 5 bases, with 19 bases between the two germline ends. This CDR3 spans 15 amino acids. The table came from immunoSEQ multiplex PCR; TCRdb's copy has only in-frame clones and leaves some out. The top ten hold about 5% of the sample, which has some 330,000 clones, around 86% seen once. Individuals drawn from about two dozen US areas were about 18 to 95 years old. The study counted Cohort 3 donors as recovered given two negative PCRs, clearance, or symptom resolution. The J gene is TRBJ2-5, the V gene TRBV7-9, with D perhaps TRBD1 (5 bases). Sequencing was performed on PBMCs or T cells enriched from blood (not recorded which). The clonotype originates from a woman aged 45-65 years who had recovered from COVID-19. The CDR3 DNA is TGTGCCAGCAGGCACACCCGGCAGGGCTGGGAGACCCAGTACTTC. Encoded protein: CASRHTRQGWETQYF.